The clone carrying this TCR beta chain was seen once. The antigen remains undetermined. This entry is derived from a study of T cell responses to AZD1222 COVID-19 vaccine. The V gene's germline CDR1 is MNHEY and CDR2 SVGEGT. The V gene lost 5 bases and the J gene lost 3 bases, with 10 bases spanning the gap. CDR3 length: 13 amino acids. Study-level findings and limits: Spike-specific TCR breadth and depth grew following two AZD1222 doses.

Repertoires were generated with immunoSEQ multiplex PCR, while TCRdb's copy carries only in-frame clones and drops some. This repertoire shows more than 95,000 clones, 91% found once; its top ten account for around 45%. Sequencing used peripheral blood, obtained on day 0 of AZD1222 vaccination. This receptor was obtained from an adult in good health. The chain uses TRBV6-2 or TRBV6-3 and TRBJ1-1, with D possibly being TRBD1 (6 bases). The CDR3: CASSIGGYTEAFF. As DNA, the CDR3 is TGTGCCAGCAGTATCGGGGGCTACACTGAAGCTTTCTTT.